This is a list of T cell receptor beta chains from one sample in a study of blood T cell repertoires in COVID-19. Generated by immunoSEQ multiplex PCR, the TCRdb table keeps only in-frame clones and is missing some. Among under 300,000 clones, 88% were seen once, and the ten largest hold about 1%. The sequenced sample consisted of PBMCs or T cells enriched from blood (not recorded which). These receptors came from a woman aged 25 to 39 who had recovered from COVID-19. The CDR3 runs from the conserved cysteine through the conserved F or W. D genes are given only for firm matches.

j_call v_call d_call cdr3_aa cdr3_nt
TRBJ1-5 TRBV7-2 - CASSLRHGGGQPQHF TGTGCCAGCAGCTTAAGGCACGGGGGGGGTCAGCCCCAGCATTTT
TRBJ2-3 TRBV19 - CASSISLVSTDTQYF TGTGCCAGTAGTATTTCCTTAGTGAGCACAGATACGCAGTATTTT
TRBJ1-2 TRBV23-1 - CASTKGGGYTF TGCGCCAGCACGAAGGGGGGGGGCTACACCTTC
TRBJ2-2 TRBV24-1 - CATSVLGELFF TGTGCCACCAGTGTTCTCGGGGAGCTGTTTTTT
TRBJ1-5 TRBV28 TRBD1 CASSFNRGSTYSNQPQHF TGTGCCAGCAGTTTCAACAGGGGGTCGACTTATAGCAATCAGCCCCAGCATTTT
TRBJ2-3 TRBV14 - CASSQVVSTDTQYF TGTGCCAGCAGCCAAGTAGTGAGTACAGATACGCAGTATTTT
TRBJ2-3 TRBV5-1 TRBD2 CASSIERGAPSTDTQYF TGCGCCAGCAGCATAGAGCGGGGGGCCCCTAGCACAGATACGCAGTATTTT
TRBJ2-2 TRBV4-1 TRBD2 CASSQDWRGDSANTGELFF TGCGCCAGCAGCCAAGATTGGCGGGGGGATTCCGCGAACACCGGGGAGCTGTTTTTT
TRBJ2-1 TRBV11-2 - CASSLQRYNEQFF TGTGCCAGCAGCTTACAGCGCTACAATGAGCAGTTCTTC
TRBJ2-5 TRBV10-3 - CAISYREETQYF TGTGCCATCAGCTACAGGGAAGAGACCCAGTACTTC
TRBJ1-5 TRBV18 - CASSPRGFEDQPQHF TGTGCCAGCTCACCGCGAGGATTCGAAGATCAGCCCCAGCATTTT
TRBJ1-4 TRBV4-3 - CASSQEGAPNEKLFF TGCGCCAGCAGCCAAGAGGGGGCTCCTAATGAAAAACTGTTTTTT
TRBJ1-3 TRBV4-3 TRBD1 CASSQEGTGGNAIYF TGCGCCAGCAGCCAAGAAGGGACAGGGGGAAACGCCATATATTTT
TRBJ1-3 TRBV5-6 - CASSQGRGNTIYF TGTGCCAGCAGCCAGGGGCGTGGAAACACCATATATTTT
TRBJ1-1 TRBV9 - CASSVDGQGQAFF TGTGCCAGCAGCGTAGATGGGCAGGGCCAAGCTTTCTTT
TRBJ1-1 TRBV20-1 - CSASPRWGTSAGRTEAFF TGCAGTGCTAGTCCCCGTTGGGGCACGTCTGCAGGGAGGACTGAAGCTTTCTTT
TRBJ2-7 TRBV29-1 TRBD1 CSVNWTGEQYF TGCAGCGTTAACTGGACAGGCGAGCAGTACTTC
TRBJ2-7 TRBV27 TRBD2 CASSSQGREGSYEQYF TGTGCCAGCAGTTCCCAAGGGCGGGAGGGCTCCTACGAGCAGTACTTC
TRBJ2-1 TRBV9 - CASSVGPNNEQFF TGTGCCAGCAGCGTAGGGCCGAACAATGAGCAGTTCTTC
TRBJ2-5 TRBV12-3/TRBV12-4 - CASSHNDRVYF TGTGCCAGCAGCCACAATGATCGGGTCTACTTC